Included here is one T cell receptor (beta chain) sequence, with context. There are 13 residues in the CDR3. Germline CDR1 LGHDT, CDR2 YNNKEL (reference sequence). V lost 5 bases, J lost 5 bases, and 11 bases lay in between. The data derive from a study of control samples from healthy donors and cancer patients. The assay was immunoSEQ multiplex PCR, and TCRdb's table has in-frame clones only and misses some. Of about 160,000 clones detected, roughly 90% appear once; the ten largest clones hold around 13%. The chain couples TRBV3-1 (or the pseudogene TRBV3-2) to TRBJ2-3; D possibly uses TRBD1 or TRBD2 (5 bases each). This TCR came from a man aged 25 to 40 in good health. Input material: blood. DNA for the CDR3: TGTGCCAGCAGCGGGACCAGGGTAGATACGCAGTATTTT. Residues: CASSGTRVDTQYF.